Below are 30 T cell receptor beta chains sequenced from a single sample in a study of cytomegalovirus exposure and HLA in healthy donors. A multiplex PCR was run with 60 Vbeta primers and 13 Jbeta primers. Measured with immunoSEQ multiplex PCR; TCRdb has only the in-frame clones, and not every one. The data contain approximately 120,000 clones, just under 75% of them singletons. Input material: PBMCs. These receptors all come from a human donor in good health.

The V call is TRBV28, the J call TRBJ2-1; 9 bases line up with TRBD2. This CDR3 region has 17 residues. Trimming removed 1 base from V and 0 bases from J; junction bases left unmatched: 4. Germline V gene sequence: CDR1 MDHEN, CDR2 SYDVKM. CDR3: CASSLSRLAASYNEQFF. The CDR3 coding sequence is TGTGCCAGCAGTTTATCCCGACTAGCGGCCTCCTACAATGAGCAGTTCTTC. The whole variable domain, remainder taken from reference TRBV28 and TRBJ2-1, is DVKVTQSSRYLVKRTGEKVFLECVQDMDHENMFWYRQDPGLGLRLIYFSYDVKMKEKGDIPEGYSVSREKKERFSLILESASTNQTSMYLCASSLSRLAASYNEQFFGPGTRLTVL.

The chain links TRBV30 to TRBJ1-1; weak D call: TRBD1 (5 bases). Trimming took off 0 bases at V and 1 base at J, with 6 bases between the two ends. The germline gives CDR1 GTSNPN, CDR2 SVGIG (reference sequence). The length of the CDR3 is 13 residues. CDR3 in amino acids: CAWSVQENTEAFF. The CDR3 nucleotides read TGTGCCTGGAGTGTACAGGAGAACACTGAAGCTTTCTTT. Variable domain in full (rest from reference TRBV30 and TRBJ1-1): SQTIHQWPATLVQPVGSPLSLECTVEGTSNPNLYWYRQAAGRGLQLLFYSVGIGQISSEVPQNLSASRPQDRQFILSSKKLLLSDSGFYLCAWSVQENTEAFFGQGTRLTVV.

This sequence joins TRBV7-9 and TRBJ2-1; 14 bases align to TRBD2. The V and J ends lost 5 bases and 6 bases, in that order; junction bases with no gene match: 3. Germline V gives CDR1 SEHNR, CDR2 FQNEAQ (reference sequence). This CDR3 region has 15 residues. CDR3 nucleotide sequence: TGTGCCAGCAGCCTGACTAGCGGGAGGGCCAATGAGCAGTTCTTC. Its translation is CASSLTSGRANEQFF.

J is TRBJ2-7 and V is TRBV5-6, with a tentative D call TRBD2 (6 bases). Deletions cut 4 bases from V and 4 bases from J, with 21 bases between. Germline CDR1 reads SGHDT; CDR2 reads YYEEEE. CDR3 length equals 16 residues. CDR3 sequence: CASSLSPGLREYEQYF. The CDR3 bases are TGTGCCAGCAGCCTTTCTCCGGGACTGAGGGAGTACGAGCAGTACTTC.

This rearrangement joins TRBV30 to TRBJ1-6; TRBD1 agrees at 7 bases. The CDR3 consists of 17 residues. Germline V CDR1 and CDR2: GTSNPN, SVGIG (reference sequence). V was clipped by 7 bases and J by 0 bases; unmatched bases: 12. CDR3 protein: CAYDRDSTVSYNSPLHF. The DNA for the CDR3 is TGTGCCTACGACCGGGACAGCACAGTCTCCTATAATTCACCCCTCCACTTT.

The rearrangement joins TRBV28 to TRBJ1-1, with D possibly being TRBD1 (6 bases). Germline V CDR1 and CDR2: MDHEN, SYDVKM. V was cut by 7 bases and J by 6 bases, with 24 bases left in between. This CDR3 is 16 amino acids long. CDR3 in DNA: TGTGCCAGCACTACTCCCGCCGGGCAGGGGCGCGCTGAAGCTTTCTTT. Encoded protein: CASTTPAGQGRAEAFF. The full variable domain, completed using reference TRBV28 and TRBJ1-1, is DVKVTQSSRYLVKRTGEKVFLECVQDMDHENMFWYRQDPGLGLRLIYFSYDVKMKEKGDIPEGYSVSREKKERFSLILESASTNQTSMYLCASTTPAGQGRAEAFFGQGTRLTVV.

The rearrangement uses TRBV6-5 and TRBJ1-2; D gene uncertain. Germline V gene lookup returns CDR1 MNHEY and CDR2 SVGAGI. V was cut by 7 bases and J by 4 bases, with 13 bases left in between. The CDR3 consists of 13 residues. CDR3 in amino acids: CASKEQLSYGYTF. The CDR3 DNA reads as TGTGCCAGCAAGGAACAGTTGTCCTATGGCTACACCTTC.

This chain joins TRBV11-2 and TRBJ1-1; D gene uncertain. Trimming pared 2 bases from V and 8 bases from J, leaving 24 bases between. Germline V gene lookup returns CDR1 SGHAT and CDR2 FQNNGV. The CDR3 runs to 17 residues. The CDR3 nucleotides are TGTGCCAGCAGCTTATTATCGATACGGGCCCCGAGGAGGGAAGCTTTCTTT. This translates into CASSLLSIRAPRREAFF. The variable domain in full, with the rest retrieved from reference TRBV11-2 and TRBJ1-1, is EAGVAQSPRYKIIEKRQSVAFWCNPISGHATLYWYQQILGQGPKLLIQFQNNGVVDDSQLPKDRFSAERLKGVDSTLKIQPAKLEDSAVYLCASSLLSIRAPRREAFFGQGTRLTVV.

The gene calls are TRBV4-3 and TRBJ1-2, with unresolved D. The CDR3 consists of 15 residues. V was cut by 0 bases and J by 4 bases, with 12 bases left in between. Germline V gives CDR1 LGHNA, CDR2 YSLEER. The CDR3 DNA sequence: TGCGCCAGCAGCCAAGACCTCGGAGGGATCTATGGCTACACCTTC. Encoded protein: CASSQDLGGIYGYTF.

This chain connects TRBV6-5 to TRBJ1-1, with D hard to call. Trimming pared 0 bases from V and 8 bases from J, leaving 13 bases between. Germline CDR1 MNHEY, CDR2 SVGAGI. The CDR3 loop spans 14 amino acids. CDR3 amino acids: CASSYSRVQPEAFF. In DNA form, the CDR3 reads TGTGCCAGCAGTTACTCCCGGGTCCAGCCCGAAGCTTTCTTT.

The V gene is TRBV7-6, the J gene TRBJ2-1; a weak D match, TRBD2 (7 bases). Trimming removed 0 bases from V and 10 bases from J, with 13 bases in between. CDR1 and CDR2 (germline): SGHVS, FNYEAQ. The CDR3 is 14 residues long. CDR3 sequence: CASSLALAGAEQFF. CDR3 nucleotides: TGTGCCAGCAGCTTAGCATTGGCGGGGGCGGAGCAGTTCTTC.

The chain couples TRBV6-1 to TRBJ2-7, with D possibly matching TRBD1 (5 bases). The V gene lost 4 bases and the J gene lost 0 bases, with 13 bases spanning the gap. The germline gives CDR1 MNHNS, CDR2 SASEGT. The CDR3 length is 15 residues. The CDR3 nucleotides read TGTGCCAGCAGTGCTATGGGGCTGGCCTCCTACGAGCAGTACTTC. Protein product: CASSAMGLASYEQYF.

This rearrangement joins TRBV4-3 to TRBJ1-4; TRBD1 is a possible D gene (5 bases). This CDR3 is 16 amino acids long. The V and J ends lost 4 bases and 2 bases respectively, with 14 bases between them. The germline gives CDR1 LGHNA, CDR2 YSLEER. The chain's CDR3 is CASSLDFRATNEKLFF. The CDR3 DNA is TGCGCCAGCAGCCTCGACTTCAGGGCCACTAATGAAAAACTGTTTTTT.

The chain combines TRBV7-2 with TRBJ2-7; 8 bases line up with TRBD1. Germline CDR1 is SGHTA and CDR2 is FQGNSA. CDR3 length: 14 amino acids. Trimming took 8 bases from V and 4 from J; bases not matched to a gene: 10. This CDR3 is CASGGAGGAYEQYF. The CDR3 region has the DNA TGTGCCAGCGGCGGGGCAGGGGGCGCGTACGAGCAGTACTTC.

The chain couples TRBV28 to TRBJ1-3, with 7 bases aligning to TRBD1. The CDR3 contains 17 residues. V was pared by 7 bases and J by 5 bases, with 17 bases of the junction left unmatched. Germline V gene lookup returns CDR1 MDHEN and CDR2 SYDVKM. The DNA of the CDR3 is TGTGCCAGCACCTCCGACAGGGCTGTAATCGGTAGAAACACCATATATTTT. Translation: CASTSDRAVIGRNTIYF.

CDR3 sequence: CASSALGRKNIQYF. DNA of the CDR3: TGTGCCAGCAGCGCGCTGGGGCGCAAAAACATTCAGTACTTC. The genes are TRBV7-2 and TRBJ2-4; a possible D gene is TRBD1 (5 bases). V lost 5 bases and J lost 3, with 11 bases in between. CDR1 and CDR2 from the germline V gene are SGHTA and FQGNSA. The CDR3 consists of 14 residues.

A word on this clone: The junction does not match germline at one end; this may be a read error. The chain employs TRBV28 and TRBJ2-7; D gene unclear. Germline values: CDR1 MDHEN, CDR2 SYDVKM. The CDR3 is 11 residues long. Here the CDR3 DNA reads TGTGCCAGCAGTTCCTTTTACGGGCAGTACTTC. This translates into CASSSFYGQYF.

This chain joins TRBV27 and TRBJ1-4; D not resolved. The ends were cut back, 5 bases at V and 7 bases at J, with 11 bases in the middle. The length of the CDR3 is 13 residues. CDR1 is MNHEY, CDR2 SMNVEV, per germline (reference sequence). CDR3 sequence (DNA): TGTGCCAGCAGTCGCGGGCTGGGTGAAAAACTGTTTTTT. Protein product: CASSRGLGEKLFF.

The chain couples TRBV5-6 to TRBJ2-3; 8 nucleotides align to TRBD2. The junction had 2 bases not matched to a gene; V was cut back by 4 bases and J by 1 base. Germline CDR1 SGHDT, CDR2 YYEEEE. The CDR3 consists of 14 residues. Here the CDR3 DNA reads TGTGCCAGCAGCAAAGCGGGGGGCACAGATACGCAGTATTTT. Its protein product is CASSKAGGTDTQYF. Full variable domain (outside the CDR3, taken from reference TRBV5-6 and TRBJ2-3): DAGVTQSPTHLIKTRGQQVTLRCSPKSGHDTVSWYQQALGQGPQFIFQYYEEEERQRGNFPDRFSGHQFPNYSSELNVNALLLGDSALYLCASSKAGGTDTQYFGPGTRLTVL.

CDR3 coding DNA: TGCAGCGGAAGACAGTTACAAGAGACCCAGTACTTC. Encoded protein: CSGRQLQETQYF. The chain has TRBV29-1 and TRBJ2-5, with D tentatively TRBD1 (5 bases). CDR1 and CDR2 from the germline V gene are SQVTM and ANQGSEA. This CDR3 has 12 residues. Trimming left V 7 bases short and J 2 bases short, with 11 bases between. Variable domain in full (rest from reference TRBV29-1 and TRBJ2-5): SAVISQKPSRDICQRGTSLTIQCQVDSQVTMMFWYRQQPGQSLTLIATANQGSEATYESGFVIDKFPISRPNLTFSTLTVSNMSPEDSSIYLCSGRQLQETQYFGPGTRLLVL.

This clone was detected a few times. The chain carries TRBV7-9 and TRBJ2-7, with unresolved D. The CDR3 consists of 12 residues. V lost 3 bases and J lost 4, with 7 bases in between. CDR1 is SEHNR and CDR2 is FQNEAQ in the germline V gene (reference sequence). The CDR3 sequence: CASSFTGYEQYF. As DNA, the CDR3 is TGTGCCAGCAGCTTCACCGGGTACGAGCAGTACTTC.

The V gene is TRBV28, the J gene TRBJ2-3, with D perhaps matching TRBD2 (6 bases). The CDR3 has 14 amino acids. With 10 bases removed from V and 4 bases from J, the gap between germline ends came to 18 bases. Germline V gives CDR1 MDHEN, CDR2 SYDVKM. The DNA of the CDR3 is TGTGCCACCAAGGTCTCACTAGCTCCAGATACGCAGTATTTT. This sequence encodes CATKVSLAPDTQYF. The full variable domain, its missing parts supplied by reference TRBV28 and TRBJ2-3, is DVKVTQSSRYLVKRTGEKVFLECVQDMDHENMFWYRQDPGLGLRLIYFSYDVKMKEKGDIPEGYSVSREKKERFSLILESASTNQTSMYLCATKVSLAPDTQYFGPGTRLTVL.

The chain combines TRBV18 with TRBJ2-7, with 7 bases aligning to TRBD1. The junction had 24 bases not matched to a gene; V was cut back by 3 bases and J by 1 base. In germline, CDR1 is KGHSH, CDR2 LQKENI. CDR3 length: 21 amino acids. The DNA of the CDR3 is TGTGCCAGCTCACCCTTATCGGCGTCGACAGGGTTAAGTAAGTCGTCCTACGAGCAGTACTTC. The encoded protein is CASSPLSASTGLSKSSYEQYF.

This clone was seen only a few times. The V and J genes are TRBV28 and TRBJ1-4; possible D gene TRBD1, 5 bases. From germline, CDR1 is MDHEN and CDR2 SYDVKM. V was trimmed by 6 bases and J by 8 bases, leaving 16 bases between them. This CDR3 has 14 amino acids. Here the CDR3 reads CASRSGRGGEKLFF. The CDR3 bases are TGTGCCAGCAGGTCTGGTAGGGGTGGAGAAAAACTGTTTTTT.

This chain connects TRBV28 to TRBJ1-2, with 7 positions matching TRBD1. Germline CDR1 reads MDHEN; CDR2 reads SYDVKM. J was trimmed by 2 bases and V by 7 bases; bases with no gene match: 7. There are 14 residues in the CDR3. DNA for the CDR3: TGTGCCAGCAAGACAGGGAGGAGGAACTATGGCTACACCTTC. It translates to CASKTGRRNYGYTF.

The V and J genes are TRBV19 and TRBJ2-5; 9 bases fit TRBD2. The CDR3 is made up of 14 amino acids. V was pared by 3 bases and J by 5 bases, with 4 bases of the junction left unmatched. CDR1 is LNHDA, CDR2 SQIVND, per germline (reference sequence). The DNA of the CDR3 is TGTGCCAGTAGTATCACGAGCGGGGGGGAGACCCAGTACTTC. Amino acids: CASSITSGGETQYF.

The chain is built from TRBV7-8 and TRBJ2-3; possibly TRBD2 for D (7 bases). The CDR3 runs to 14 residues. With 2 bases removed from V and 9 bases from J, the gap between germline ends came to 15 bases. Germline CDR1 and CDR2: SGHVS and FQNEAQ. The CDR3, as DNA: TGTGCCAGCAGCTTAAATCGGGGGGCAGGGACGCAGTATTTT. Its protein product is CASSLNRGAGTQYF.

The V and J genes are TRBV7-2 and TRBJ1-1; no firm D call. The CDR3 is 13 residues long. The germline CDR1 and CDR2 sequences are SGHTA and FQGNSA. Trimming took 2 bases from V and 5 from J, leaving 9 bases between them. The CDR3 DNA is TGTGCCAGCAGCTTACGAGGTCGGACTGAAGCTTTCTTT. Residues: CASSLRGRTEAFF.

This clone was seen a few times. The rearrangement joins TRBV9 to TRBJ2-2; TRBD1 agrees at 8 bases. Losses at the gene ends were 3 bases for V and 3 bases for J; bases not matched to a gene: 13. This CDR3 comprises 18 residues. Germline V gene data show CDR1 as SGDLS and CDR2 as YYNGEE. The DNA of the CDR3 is TGTGCCAGCAGCGCAAACTTCGGACAGGGCGGGGACACCGGGGAGCTGTTTTTT. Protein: CASSANFGQGGDTGELFF.

The CDR3 is CAWARTGGYNSPLHF. The DNA for the CDR3 is TGTGCCTGGGCCCGCACGGGAGGCTATAATTCACCCCTCCACTTT. This chain links TRBV30 with TRBJ1-6; D gene uncertain. In germline, CDR1 is GTSNPN, CDR2 SVGIG (reference sequence). The CDR3 covers 15 residues. Trimming stripped 5 bases from V and 3 bases from J, with 14 bases between.